The clone carrying this T cell receptor (beta chain) showed up just a few times. Its antigen is still unknown. The entry originates in a study of T cells after posttransplantation cyclophosphamide. Regarding the study as a whole: Recipient CMV seropositivity and CMV reactivation strongly tracked TRB clonality. Later blood repertoires were often dominated by clones from the donor CD8+ memory compartment. Blood and skin or GI T cell repertoires showed limited TRB overlap.

Sequencing used immunoSEQ multiplex PCR; TCRdb keeps in-frame clones, though not all of them. The table records approximately 30,000 clones, approximately 90% of them present only once. This related bone marrow graft donor gave peripheral blood on the day of marrow donation. The specimen sequenced was PBMCs. The TCR originated in a man aged 50 to 59.

CDR3 nucleotides: TGTGCCACCGCCTCACATCGCCGGGCTGGAAACACCATATATTTT. It encodes CATASHRRAGNTIYF. The chain employs TRBV6-5 and TRBJ1-3, with D unresolved. The CDR3 covers 15 residues. Germline V CDR1 and CDR2: MNHEY, SVGAGI. The V and J ends lost 10 bases and 2 bases respectively, with 18 bases between them.